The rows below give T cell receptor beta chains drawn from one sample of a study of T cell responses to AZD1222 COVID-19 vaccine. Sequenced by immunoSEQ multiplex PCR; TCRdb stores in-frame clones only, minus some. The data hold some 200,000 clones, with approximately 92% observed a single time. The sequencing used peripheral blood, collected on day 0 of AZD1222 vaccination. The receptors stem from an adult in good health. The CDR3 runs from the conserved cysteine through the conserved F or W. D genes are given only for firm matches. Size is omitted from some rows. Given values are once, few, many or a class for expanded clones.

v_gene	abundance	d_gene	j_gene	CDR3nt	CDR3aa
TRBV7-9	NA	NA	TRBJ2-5	TGTGCCAGCAGCTCGAGGCGGACAGCGAACCAAGAGACCCAGTACTTC	CASSSRRTANQETQYF
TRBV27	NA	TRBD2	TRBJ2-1	TGTGCCAGCAGCCCTCTAGCGGGACGAGCAAATGAGCAGTTCTTC	CASSPLAGRANEQFF
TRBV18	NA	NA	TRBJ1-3	TGTGCCAGCTCACCCCTTGGTTCTGGAAACACCATATATTTT	CASSPLGSGNTIYF
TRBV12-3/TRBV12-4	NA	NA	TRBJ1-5	TGTGCCAGCAGGGAGGGAAATCAGCCCCAGCATTTT	CASREGNQPQHF
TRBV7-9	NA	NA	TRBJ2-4	TGTGCCAGCAGTGTAGGGAACAGTCAGTACTTC	CASSVGNSQYF
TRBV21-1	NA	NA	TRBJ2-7	TGTGCCAGCAGCAAAGTAGGGATCACCTACGAGCAGTACTTC	CASSKVGITYEQYF
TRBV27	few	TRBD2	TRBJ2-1	TGTGCCAGCAGCCCTGGGACTAGCGGAGGGAGACCCAATGAGCAGTTCTTC	CASSPGTSGGRPNEQFF
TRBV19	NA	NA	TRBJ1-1	TGTGCCAGTAGTATTGGGACCAACACTGAAGCTTTCTTT	CASSIGTNTEAFF
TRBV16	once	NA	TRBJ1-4	TGTGCCAGCAGCCCCGCACCGGGGGAGGCTCGTAATGAAAAACTGTTTTTT	CASSPAPGEARNEKLFF
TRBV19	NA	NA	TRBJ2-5	TGTGCCAGTAGCAGGGGACGACAAGGTGGAGAGACCCAGTACTTC	CASSRGRQGGETQYF
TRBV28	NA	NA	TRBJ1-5	TGTGCCAGCCTGGAATCGGGCAGGGGAAACAATCAGCCCCAGCATTTT	CASLESGRGNNQPQHF
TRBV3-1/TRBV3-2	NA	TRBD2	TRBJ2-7	TGTGCCAGCAGCCTCGGGAGGGGCTACGAGCAGTACTTC	CASSLGRGYEQYF
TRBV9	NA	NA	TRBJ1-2	TGTGCCAGCAGCGGCGGTGAGGGAAGGGGCTACACCTTC	CASSGGEGRGYTF
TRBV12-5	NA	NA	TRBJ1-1	TGTGCTAGTGCCTCCTGGGGGGACACTGAAGCTTTCTTT	CASASWGDTEAFF
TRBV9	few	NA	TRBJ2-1	TGTGCCAGCAGCCCAACCGGGAGCCGTTCCTACAATGAGCAGTTCTTC	CASSPTGSRSYNEQFF
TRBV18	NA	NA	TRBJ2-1	TGTGCCAGCTCCTACGACGGCACCTCTGGGGGAAAGCAGTTCTTC	CASSYDGTSGGKQFF
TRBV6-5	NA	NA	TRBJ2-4	TGTGCCACCACTTCGGGGGAAGGGCACATTCAGTACTTC	CATTSGEGHIQYF
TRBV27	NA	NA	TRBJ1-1	TGTGCCAGCAGTATCGACTCGGTGGGCGGCACTGAAGCTTTCTTT	CASSIDSVGGTEAFF
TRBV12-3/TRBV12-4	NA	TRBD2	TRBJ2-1	TGTGCCAGCATGCTAGCGGGAGGACATGAGCAGTTCTTC	CASMLAGGHEQFF
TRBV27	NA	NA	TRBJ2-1	TGTGCCAGCAGTTTAAGGAGTGGGCCCAATGAGCAGTTCTTC	CASSLRSGPNEQFF
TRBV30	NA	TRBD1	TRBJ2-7	TGTGCCTGGAGTGTGATCGGGACAGGGGGTAAGGGCGAGCAGTACTTC	CAWSVIGTGGKGEQYF
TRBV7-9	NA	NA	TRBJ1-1	TGTGCCAGCAGCTTAGGGGAGGGCAGGGAGAACACTGAAGCTTTCTTT	CASSLGEGRENTEAFF
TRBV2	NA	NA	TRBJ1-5	TGTGCCAGCGGCGGAGAGAGCTTCAGCAATCAGCCCCAGCATTTT	CASGGESFSNQPQHF
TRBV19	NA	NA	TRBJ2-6	TGTGCCAGTAGTATACAGGGGACTGGGGCCAACGTCCTGACTTTC	CASSIQGTGANVLTF
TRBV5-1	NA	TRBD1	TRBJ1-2	TGCGCCAGCAGCTGGTCGACAGGGGACGTCTATGGCTACACCTTC	CASSWSTGDVYGYTF
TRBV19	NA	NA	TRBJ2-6	TGTGCCAGTAGTATAGGAGAAGGGCTCCCTTCCTCTGGGGCCAACGTCCTGACTTTC	CASSIGEGLPSSGANVLTF
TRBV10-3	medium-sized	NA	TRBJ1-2	TGTGCCATCAGTGAGAACGGGATCAGGGCCTATGGCTACACCTTC	CAISENGIRAYGYTF
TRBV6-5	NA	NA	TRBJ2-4	TGTGCCAGCAGGTCAGGTGAGGGTGCCAAAAACATTCAGTACTTC	CASRSGEGAKNIQYF
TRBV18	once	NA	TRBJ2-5	TGTGCCAGCTCGCCTCAGGACGGGGAGACCCAGTACTTC	CASSPQDGETQYF
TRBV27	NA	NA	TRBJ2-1	TGTGCCAGCAGCCCAATGGGGGATCTGGAGCAGTTCTTC	CASSPMGDLEQFF
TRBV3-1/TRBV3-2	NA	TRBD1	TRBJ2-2	TGTGCCAGCAGCCACGGACCGGGACAGGGCTACACCGGGGAGCTGTTTTTT	CASSHGPGQGYTGELFF
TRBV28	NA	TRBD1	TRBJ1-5	TGTGCCAGCAGACTGACAGGGGGCGGTCAGCCCCAGCATTTT	CASRLTGGGQPQHF
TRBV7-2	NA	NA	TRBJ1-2	TGTGCCAGCAGCTCCTACGGGCAGCGGGGCTACACCTTC	CASSSYGQRGYTF
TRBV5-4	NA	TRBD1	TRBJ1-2	TGTGCCAGCAGCTTGATTGGGGACAGGGTAGCCTATGGCTACACCTTC	CASSLIGDRVAYGYTF
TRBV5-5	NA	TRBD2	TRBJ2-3	TGTGCCAGCAGCTTCGGACAGCGGGAGGATACGCAGTATTTT	CASSFGQREDTQYF
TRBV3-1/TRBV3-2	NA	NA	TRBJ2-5	TGTGCCAGCAGCCAAAGGTGGTCGGAGACCCAGTACTTC	CASSQRWSETQYF
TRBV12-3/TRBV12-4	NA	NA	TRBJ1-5	TGTGCCAGCAGTCCCGTGGGGAATCAGCCCCAGCATTTT	CASSPVGNQPQHF
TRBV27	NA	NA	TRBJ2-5	TGTGCCAGCAGTTTTATACTTGAGAGCGGTCAAGAGACCCAGTACTTC	CASSFILESGQETQYF
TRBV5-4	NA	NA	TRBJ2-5	TGTGCCAGCAGCCCGACCGCGGTGGCTAACCAAGAGACCCAGTACTTC	CASSPTAVANQETQYF
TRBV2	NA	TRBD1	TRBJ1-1	TGTGCCAGCAGGAGACAGGGTTTAGGCACTGAAGCTTTCTTT	CASRRQGLGTEAFF
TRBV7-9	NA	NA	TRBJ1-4	TGTGCCAGCAGCGAGACGAGGGACGTGCAGGAAAAACTGTTTTTT	CASSETRDVQEKLFF
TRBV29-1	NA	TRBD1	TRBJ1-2	TGCAGCGGAACCGACGGGACAGGGTTGGACTATGGCTACACCTTC	CSGTDGTGLDYGYTF
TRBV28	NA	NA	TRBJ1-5	TGTGCCAGCAGTTTATCATCGGGGTCTGGCAATCAGCCCCAGCATTTT	CASSLSSGSGNQPQHF
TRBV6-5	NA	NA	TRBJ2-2	TGTGCCAGCACAAGCCCGAGGCCAAACACCGGGGAGCTGTTTTTT	CASTSPRPNTGELFF
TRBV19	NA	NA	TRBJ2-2	TGTGCCAGTAGTATCGAGGGGTTAGGTTCCGGGGAGCTGTTTTTT	CASSIEGLGSGELFF
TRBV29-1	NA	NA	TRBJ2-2	TGCAGCGTTGGGAGGACGGGGATGAACACCGGGGAGCTGTTTTTT	CSVGRTGMNTGELFF
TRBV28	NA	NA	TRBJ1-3	TGTGCCAGCAGTTTAAATATAGGGGGAACCTCTGGAAACACCATATATTTT	CASSLNIGGTSGNTIYF
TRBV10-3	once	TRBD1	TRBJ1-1	TGTGCCATCAGGACAGGGACGGGCACTGAAGCTTTCTTT	CAIRTGTGTEAFF
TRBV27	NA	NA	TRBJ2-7	TGTGCCAGCTCCGACGGCTACGAGCAGTACTTC	CASSDGYEQYF
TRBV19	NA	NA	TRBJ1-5	TGTGCCAGTAGTATTGGCAATAATCAGCCCCAGCATTTT	CASSIGNNQPQHF
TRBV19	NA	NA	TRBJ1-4	TGTGCCAGTAGTATCAGGAGGGAAAAACTGTTTTTT	CASSIRREKLFF